The rows below give T cell receptor beta chains drawn from one sample of a study of a mutant IDH1 vaccine in newly diagnosed glioma. These receptors are not linked to any known antigen. The method was immunoSEQ multiplex PCR; TCRdb's version includes in-frame clones alone and lacks a portion of them. The data hold just over 65,000 clones, with more than 70% observed a single time. The sample consisted of PBMCs, taken from a glioma patient whose treatment included an IDH1 peptide vaccine. Receptors were obtained from a man aged 18-30 years with glioma. Both conserved end residues are trimmed from each CDR3. Fields, in order: J gene, V gene, CDR3 length, CDR3 protein.

J gene: TRBJ2-5; V gene: TRBV18; CDR3 length: 11; CDR3 protein: ASSPLAGETQY
J gene: TRBJ1-1; V gene: TRBV19; CDR3 length: 13; CDR3 protein: ASSIAWRENTEAF
J gene: TRBJ1-1; V gene: TRBV5-1; CDR3 length: 12; CDR3 protein: ASSRQGAATEAF
J gene: TRBJ1-1; V gene: TRBV7-9; CDR3 length: 17; CDR3 protein: ASSLTLTRQGRGNTEAF
J gene: TRBJ2-7; V gene: TRBV29-1; CDR3 length: 13; CDR3 protein: SVGVRGRGWGEQY
J gene: TRBJ1-3; V gene: TRBV5-6; CDR3 length: 15; CDR3 protein: ASSLERRQLSGNTIY
J gene: TRBJ1-2; V gene: TRBV30; CDR3 length: 11; CDR3 protein: ACPGTSNYGYT
J gene: TRBJ1-2; V gene: TRBV30; CDR3 length: 11; CDR3 protein: AWNPDSIYGYT
J gene: TRBJ1-1; V gene: TRBV19; CDR3 length: 13; CDR3 protein: ASINEQGWDTEAF
J gene: TRBJ2-1; V gene: TRBV6-1; CDR3 length: 10; CDR3 protein: ASTHNNNEQF
J gene: TRBJ1-6; V gene: TRBV5-1; CDR3 length: 14; CDR3 protein: ASSLDLSSYNSPLH
J gene: TRBJ1-5; V gene: TRBV7-9; CDR3 length: 13; CDR3 protein: ASSLGQGGYQPQH
J gene: TRBJ2-5; V gene: TRBV6-1; CDR3 length: 12; CDR3 protein: ASSEGGNQETQY
J gene: TRBJ2-3; V gene: TRBV6-5; CDR3 length: 13; CDR3 protein: ASSLLRGLGDTQY
J gene: TRBJ1-1; V gene: TRBV27; CDR3 length: 13; CDR3 protein: ASSLYRGTGTEAF
J gene: TRBJ1-3; V gene: TRBV19; CDR3 length: 12; CDR3 protein: ASRSGSSGNTIY